Described below is a single T cell receptor (beta chain) sequence and its context. As yet, its antigen is unknown. The entry originates in a study of cytomegalovirus exposure and HLA in healthy donors. CDR3 length: 14 amino acids. Trimming cost V 2 bases and J 7 bases, with 12 bases left between them. Germline V gene sequence: CDR1 SEHNR, CDR2 FQNEAQ (reference sequence). Study conclusions and caveats: Many donors shared some public TCRs, even though most TCR sequences were rare. With later analysis, a missense DCLRE1C variant became linked to TCR beta V- and J-gene trimming. Association of 16,951 TCR beta sequences with HLA alleles was found at 0.05 false discovery rate in a later analysis.

The PCR made use of 60 Vbeta and 13 Jbeta primers. Only in-frame clones appear in the TCRdb table, and some are missing; sequencing was by immunoSEQ multiplex PCR. The data contain roughly 200,000 clones, roughly 80% of them seen just once; the ten biggest clones take up more than 0.45%. This chain uses TRBV7-9 with TRBJ2-1, with D maybe TRBD1 (7 bases). The sample consisted of PBMCs. This sequence originates from a woman aged 45-65 years in good health and CMV-seronegative. CDR3 in amino acids: CASSLSAGGNEQFF. The CDR3, as DNA: TGTGCCAGCAGCTTAAGCGCAGGGGGGAATGAGCAGTTCTTC.